A selection of T cell receptor beta chains follows, all from one sample in a study of cytomegalovirus exposure and HLA in healthy donors. Assay: immunoSEQ multiplex PCR; the TCRdb copy retains only in-frame clones and omits some. This table holds 150,000 or so clones, 65% to 75% found once. Sequencing was done on a sample of PBMCs. Every receptor here comes from a man between 18 and 35 years old in good health and CMV-seronegative. The CDR3 runs from the conserved cysteine through the conserved F or W. A D gene is named only where the DNA matches it firmly. Not all rows give a size; the values are once, few, many and, for expanded clones, a class.

size: -
D: -
length: 14
V: TRBV7-9
J: TRBJ2-2
DNA: TGTTCCAGCAGGGTTCAGGGCCGGCCCGGGGAGCTGTTTTTT
CDR3: CSSRVQGRPGELFF

size: few
D: -
length: 13
V: TRBV2
J: TRBJ2-5
DNA: TGTGCCAGCAGACGGACTCTCGGGGGGACCCAGTACTTC
CDR3: CASRRTLGGTQYF

size: once
D: TRBD1
length: 14
V: TRBV5-6
J: TRBJ1-5
DNA: TGTGCCAGCAGCTTGTTGCAGGGGGTCCAGCCCCAGCATTTT
CDR3: CASSLLQGVQPQHF

size: -
D: TRBD1
length: 15
V: TRBV7-2
J: TRBJ1-1
DNA: TGTGCCAGCAGCTTAGCGGACAGGACCAATACTGAAGCTTTCTTT
CDR3: CASSLADRTNTEAFF

size: once
D: TRBD1
length: 13
V: TRBV29-1
J: TRBJ1-1
DNA: TGCAGCGTTGAGCGACAGGGGGGCACTGAAGCTTTCTTT
CDR3: CSVERQGGTEAFF

size: few
D: TRBD1
length: 16
V: TRBV6-6
J: TRBJ1-2
DNA: TGTGCCAGCAGTTACTTTGGGACAGGGACGGAAAGTGGCTACACCTTC
CDR3: CASSYFGTGTESGYTF

size: few
D: TRBD2
length: 17
V: TRBV7-9
J: TRBJ2-2
DNA: TGTGCCAGCAGCGAACCCCGTCCGCGGGGGGGAACCGGGGAGCTGTTTTTT
CDR3: CASSEPRPRGGTGELFF

size: -
D: -
length: 16
V: TRBV6-1
J: TRBJ1-6
DNA: TGTGCCAGCAGTGAATATTTGGGGAGACGGAATTCACCCCTCCACTTT
CDR3: CASSEYLGRRNSPLHF

size: once
D: -
length: 15
V: TRBV10-3
J: TRBJ2-5
DNA: TGTGCCATCAGTGAGTCGGGCGCAGCGGAGGAGACCCAGTACTTC
CDR3: CAISESGAAEETQYF

size: once
D: TRBD1
length: 13
V: TRBV7-9
J: TRBJ2-7
DNA: TGTTCCAGCAGCCTAGGACAGGGCTACGAGCAGTACTTC
CDR3: CSSSLGQGYEQYF

size: -
D: TRBD1
length: 14
V: TRBV2
J: TRBJ1-1
DNA: TGTGCCAGCAGTGATTGGGACAGGGGCCTTGAAGCTTTCTTT
CDR3: CASSDWDRGLEAFF

size: -
D: -
length: 11
V: TRBV5-1
J: TRBJ2-2
DNA: TGCGCCAGCAGCTCTACCGGGGAGCTGTTTTTT
CDR3: CASSSTGELFF

size: few
D: -
length: 13
V: TRBV7-9
J: TRBJ1-6
DNA: TGTGCCAGCAGCTTAGGCGGGGCTTCACCCCTCCACTTT
CDR3: CASSLGGASPLHF

size: -
D: TRBD1
length: 18
V: TRBV9
J: TRBJ1-1
DNA: TGTGCCAGCAGCGAGCCCCACAGGGGGGCGCAATGGGATACTGAAGCTTTCTTT
CDR3: CASSEPHRGAQWDTEAFF

size: -
D: -
length: 15
V: TRBV7-6
J: TRBJ2-3
DNA: TGTGCCAGCAGCTTAGGACAGACGACAACAGATACGCAGTATTTT
CDR3: CASSLGQTTTDTQYF

size: -
D: -
length: 17
V: TRBV11-3
J: TRBJ2-2
DNA: TGTGCCAGCAGCTTACCTTCAACAGGGATGGGGACCGGGGAGCTGTTTTTT
CDR3: CASSLPSTGMGTGELFF

size: -
D: -
length: 14
V: TRBV6-5
J: TRBJ1-2
DNA: TGTGCCAGCAGTTACTCGCGGTGGAACTATGGCTACACCTTC
CDR3: CASSYSRWNYGYTF

size: -
D: TRBD2
length: 16
V: TRBV7-2
J: TRBJ2-3
DNA: TGTGCCAGCAGCTTGGGACTAGCGGGGGGCACAGATACGCAGTATTTT
CDR3: CASSLGLAGGTDTQYF